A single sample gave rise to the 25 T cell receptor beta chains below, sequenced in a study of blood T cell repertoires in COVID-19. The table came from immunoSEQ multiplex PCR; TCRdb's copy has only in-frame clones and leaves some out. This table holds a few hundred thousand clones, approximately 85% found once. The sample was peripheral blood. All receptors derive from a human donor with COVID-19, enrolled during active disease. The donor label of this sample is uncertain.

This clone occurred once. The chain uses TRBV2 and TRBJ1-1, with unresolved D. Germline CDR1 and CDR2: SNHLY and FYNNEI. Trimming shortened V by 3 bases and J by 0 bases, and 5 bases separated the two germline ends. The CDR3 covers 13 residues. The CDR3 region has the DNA TGTGCCAGCAGTGACTATATGAACACTGAAGCTTTCTTT. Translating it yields CASSDYMNTEAFF.

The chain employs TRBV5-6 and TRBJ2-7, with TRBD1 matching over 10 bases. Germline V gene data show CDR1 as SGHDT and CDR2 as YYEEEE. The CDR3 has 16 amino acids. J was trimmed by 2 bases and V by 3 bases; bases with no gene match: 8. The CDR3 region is CASSSRDRGPAYEQYF. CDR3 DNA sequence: TGTGCCAGCAGCTCCCGGGACAGGGGCCCGGCCTACGAGCAGTACTTC.

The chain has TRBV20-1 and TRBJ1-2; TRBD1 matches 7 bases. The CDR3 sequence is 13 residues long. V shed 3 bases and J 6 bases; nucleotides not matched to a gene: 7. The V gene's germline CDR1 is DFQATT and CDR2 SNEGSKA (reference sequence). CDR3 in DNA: TGCAGTGCTAGTTGGGACAGCATGGATGGCTACACCTTC. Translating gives CSASWDSMDGYTF.

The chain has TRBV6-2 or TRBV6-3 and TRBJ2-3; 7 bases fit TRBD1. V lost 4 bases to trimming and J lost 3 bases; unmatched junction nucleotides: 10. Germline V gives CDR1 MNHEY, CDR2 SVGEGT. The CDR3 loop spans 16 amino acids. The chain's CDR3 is CASSFTTGRGTDTQYF. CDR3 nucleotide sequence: TGTGCCAGCAGTTTCACGACAGGGAGAGGGACAGATACGCAGTATTTT.

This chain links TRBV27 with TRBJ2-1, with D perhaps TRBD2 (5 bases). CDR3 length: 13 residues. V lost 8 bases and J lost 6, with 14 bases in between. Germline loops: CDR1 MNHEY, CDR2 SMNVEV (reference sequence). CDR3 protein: CASGSLATNEQFF. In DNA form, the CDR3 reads TGTGCCAGCGGTTCTTTAGCGACCAATGAGCAGTTCTTC.

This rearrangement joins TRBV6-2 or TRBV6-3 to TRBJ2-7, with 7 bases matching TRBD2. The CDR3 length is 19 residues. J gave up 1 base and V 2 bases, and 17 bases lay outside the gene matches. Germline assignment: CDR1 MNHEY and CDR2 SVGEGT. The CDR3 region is CASSYKSSGGPSRSYEQYF. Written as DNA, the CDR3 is TGTGCCAGCAGTTACAAATCTTCGGGAGGACCGAGCCGGTCCTACGAGCAGTACTTC.

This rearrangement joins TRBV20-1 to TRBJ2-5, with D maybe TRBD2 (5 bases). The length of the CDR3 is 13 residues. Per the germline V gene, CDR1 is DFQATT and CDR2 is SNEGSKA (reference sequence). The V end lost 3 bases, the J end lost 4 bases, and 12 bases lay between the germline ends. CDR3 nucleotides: TGCAGTGCTAGTGCTAGCTTCTTAGAGACCCAGTACTTC. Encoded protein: CSASASFLETQYF.

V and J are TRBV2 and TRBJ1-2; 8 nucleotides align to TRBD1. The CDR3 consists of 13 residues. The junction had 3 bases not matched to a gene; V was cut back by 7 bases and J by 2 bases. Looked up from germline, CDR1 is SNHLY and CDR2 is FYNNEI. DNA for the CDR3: TGTGCCAGCACCAGGGGGCCCAACTATGGCTACACCTTC. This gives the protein CASTRGPNYGYTF.

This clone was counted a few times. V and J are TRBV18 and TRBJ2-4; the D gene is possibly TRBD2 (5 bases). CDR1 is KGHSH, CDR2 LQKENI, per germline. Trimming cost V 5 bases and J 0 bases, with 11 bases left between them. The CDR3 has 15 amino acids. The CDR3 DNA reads TGTGCCAGCTCATCGGACGGACTAGCCAAAAACATTCAGTACTTC. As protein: CASSSDGLAKNIQYF.

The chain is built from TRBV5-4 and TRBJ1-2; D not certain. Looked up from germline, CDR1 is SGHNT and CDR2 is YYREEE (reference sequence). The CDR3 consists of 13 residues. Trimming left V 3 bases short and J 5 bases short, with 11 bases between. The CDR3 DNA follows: TGTGCCAGCAGCTCGACGGGGATTTATGGCTACACCTTC. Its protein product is CASSSTGIYGYTF. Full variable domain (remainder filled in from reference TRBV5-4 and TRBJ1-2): ETGVTQSPTHLIKTRGQQVTLRCSSQSGHNTVSWYQQALGQGPQFIFQYYREEENGRGNFPPRFSGLQFPNYSSELNVNALELDDSALYLCASSSTGIYGYTFGSGTRLTVV.

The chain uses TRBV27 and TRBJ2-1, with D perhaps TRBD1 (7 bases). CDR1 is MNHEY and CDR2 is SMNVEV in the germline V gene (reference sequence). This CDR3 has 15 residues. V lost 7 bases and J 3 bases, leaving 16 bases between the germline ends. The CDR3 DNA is TGTGCCAGCATTCCGACAGGGACTGTCTACAATGAGCAGTTCTTC. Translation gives CASIPTGTVYNEQFF.

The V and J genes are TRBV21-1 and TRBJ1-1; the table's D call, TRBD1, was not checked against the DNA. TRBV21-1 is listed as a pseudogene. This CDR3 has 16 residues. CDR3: CASSKATQARGTEAFF. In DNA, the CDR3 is TGTGCCAGCAGCAAAGCCACCCAGGCCAGGGGCACTGAAGCTTTCTTT.

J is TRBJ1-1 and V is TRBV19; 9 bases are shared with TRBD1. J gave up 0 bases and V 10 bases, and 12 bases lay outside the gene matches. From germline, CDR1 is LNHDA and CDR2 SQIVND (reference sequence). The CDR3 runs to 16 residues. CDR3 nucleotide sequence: TGTGCCACTACAAGGGGGACAGGGTACCTGAACACTGAAGCTTTCTTT. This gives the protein CATTRGTGYLNTEAFF.

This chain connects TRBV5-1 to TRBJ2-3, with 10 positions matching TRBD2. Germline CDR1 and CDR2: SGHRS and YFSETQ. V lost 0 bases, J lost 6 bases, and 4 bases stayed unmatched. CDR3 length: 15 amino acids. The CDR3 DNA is TGCGCCAGCAGCTTGGGGGGGACTAGCGTGGATACGCAGTATTTT. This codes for CASSLGGTSVDTQYF.

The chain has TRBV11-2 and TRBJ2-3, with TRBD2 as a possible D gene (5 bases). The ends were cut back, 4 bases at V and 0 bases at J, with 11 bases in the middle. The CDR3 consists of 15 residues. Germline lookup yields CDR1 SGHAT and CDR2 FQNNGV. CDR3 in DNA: TGTGCCAGCAGCTGGAGCGGTTCTAGCACAGATACGCAGTATTTT. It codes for CASSWSGSSTDTQYF.

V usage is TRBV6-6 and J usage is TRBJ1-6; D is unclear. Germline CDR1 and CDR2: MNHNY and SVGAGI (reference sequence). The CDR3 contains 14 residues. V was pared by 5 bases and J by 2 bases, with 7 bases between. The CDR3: CASSRQAYNSPLHF. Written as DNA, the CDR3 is TGTGCCAGCAGTCGTCAGGCCTATAATTCACCCCTCCACTTT.

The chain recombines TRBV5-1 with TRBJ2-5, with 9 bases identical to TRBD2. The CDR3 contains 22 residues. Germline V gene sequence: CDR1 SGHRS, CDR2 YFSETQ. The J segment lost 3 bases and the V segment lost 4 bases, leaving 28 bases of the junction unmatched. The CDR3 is CASSAHAGRGVASGDYEETQYF. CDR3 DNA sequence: TGCGCCAGCAGCGCTCACGCCGGGCGGGGGGTTGCTAGCGGGGACTACGAAGAGACCCAGTACTTC.

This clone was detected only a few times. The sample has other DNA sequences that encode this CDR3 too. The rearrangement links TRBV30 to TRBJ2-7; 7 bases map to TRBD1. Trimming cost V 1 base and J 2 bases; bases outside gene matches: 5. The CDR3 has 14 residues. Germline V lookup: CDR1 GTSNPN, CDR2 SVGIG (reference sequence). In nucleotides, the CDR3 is TGTGCCTGGAGTGCAGGGACAGAAACCTACGAGCAGTACTTC. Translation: CAWSAGTETYEQYF.

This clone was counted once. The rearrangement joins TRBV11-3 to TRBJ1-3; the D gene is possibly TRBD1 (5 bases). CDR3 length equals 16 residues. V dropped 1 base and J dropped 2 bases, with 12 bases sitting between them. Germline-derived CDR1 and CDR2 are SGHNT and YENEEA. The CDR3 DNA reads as TGTGCCAGCAGCTTAGTGGCAGGGAAGACTGGAAACACCATATATTTT. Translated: CASSLVAGKTGNTIYF. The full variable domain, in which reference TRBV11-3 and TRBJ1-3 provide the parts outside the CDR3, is EAGVVQSPRYKIIEKKQPVAFWCNPISGHNTLYWYLQNLGQGPELLIRYENEEAVDDSQLPKDRFSAERLKGVDSTLKIQPAELGDSAVYLCASSLVAGKTGNTIYFGEGSWLTVV.

The CDR3 bases are TGTGCCAGCACCCCCTGGGGGGGGAGGGGGACCGGGGAGCTGTTTTTT. This encodes CASTPWGGRGTGELFF. The V call is TRBV28, the J call TRBJ2-2, with TRBD2 as a possible D gene (7 bases). Trimming stripped 7 bases from V and 5 bases from J, with 20 bases between. Germline values: CDR1 MDHEN, CDR2 SYDVKM. CDR3 length: 16 amino acids.

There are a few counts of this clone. The CDR3 sequence: CASSLLAGLQETQYF. The CDR3 bases are TGTGCCAGCAGTCTACTAGCGGGCCTCCAAGAGACCCAGTACTTC. This rearrangement joins TRBV7-3 to TRBJ2-5; TRBD2 agrees at 9 bases. Germline V gene data show CDR1 as SGHTA and CDR2 as FQGTGA. The V and J ends lost 6 bases and 1 base, in that order; junction bases with no gene match: 6. The CDR3 totals 15 residues.

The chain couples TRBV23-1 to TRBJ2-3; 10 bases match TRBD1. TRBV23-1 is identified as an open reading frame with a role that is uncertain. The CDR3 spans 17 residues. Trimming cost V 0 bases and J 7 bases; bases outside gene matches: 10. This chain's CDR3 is CASSQSPGQGISNTQYF. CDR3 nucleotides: TGCGCCAGCAGTCAATCCCCGGGACAGGGGATATCCAATACGCAGTATTTT.

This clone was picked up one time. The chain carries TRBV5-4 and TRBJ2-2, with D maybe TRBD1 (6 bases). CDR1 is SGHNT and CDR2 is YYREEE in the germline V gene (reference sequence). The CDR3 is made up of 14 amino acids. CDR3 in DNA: TGTGGCACAGGGACACAACGGAACACCGGGGAGCTGTTTTTT. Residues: CGTGTQRNTGELFF. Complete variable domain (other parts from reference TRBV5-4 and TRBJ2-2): ETGVTQSPTHLIKTRGQQVTLRCSSQSGHNTVSWYQQALGQGPQFIFQYYREEENGRGNFPPRFSGLQFPNYSSELNVNALELDDSALYLCGTGTQRNTGELFFGEGSRLTVL.

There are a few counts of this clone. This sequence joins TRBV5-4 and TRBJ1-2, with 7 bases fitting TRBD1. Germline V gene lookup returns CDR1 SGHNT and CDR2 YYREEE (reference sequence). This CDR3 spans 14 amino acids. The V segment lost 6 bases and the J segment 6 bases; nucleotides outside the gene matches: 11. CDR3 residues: CASTSGGGGNGYTF. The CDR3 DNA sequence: TGTGCCAGCACCTCCGGAGGGGGCGGCAATGGCTACACCTTC.

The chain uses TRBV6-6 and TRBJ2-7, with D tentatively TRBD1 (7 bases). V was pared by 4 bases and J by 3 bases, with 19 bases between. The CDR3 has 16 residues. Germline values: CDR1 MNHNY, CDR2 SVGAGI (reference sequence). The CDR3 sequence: CASSSTGGTVSYEQYF. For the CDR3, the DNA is TGTGCCAGCAGTTCTACTGGCGGGACAGTAAGCTACGAGCAGTACTTC.